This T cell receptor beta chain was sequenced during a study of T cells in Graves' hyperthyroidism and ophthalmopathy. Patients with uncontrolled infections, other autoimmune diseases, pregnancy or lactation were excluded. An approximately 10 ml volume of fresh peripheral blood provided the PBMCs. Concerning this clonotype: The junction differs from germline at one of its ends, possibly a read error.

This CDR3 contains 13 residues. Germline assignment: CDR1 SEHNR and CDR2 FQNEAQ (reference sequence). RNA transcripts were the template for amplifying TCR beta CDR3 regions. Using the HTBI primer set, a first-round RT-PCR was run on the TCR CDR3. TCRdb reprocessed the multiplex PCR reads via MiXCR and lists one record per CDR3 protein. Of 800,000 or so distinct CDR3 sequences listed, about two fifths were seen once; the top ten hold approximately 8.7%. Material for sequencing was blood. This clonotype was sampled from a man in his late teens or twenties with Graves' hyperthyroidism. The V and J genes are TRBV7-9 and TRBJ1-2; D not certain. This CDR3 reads CVSSLGSRDGYTF. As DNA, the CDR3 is TGTGTCAGCAGCTTGGGAAGTCGCGATGGCTACACCTTC.